This passage covers 27 T cell receptor beta chains from one sample sequenced in a study of identical twins. TCRdb passed the 5' RACE reads through MiXCR, listing each CDR3 protein once. The data show just under 650,000 distinct CDR3 sequences, roughly 7.2% seen once. These data also featured in a second study, about yellow fever vaccine responses in identical twins.

The sample comprised PBMCs. All receptors come from a woman younger than 35 in good health.

At least ten counts were recorded for this clonotype. V and J are TRBV7-9 and TRBJ1-4, with a tentative D call TRBD1 (5 bases). Germline loops: CDR1 SEHNR, CDR2 FQNEAQ (reference sequence). The CDR3 is 15 residues long. V was clipped by 4 bases and J by 0 bases, with 9 bases between them. CDR3 in amino acids: CASSSRTPTNEKLFF. DNA of the CDR3: TGTGCCAGCAGCTCGAGGACACCAACTAATGAAAAACTGTTTTTT.

This clonotype was observed a handful of times. The V gene is TRBV7-2, the J gene TRBJ1-1; D might be TRBD1 (6 bases). The CDR3 is 16 amino acids. The V and J ends lost 4 bases and 7 bases respectively, with 22 bases between them. Per germline, CDR1 SGHTA and CDR2 FQGNSA. The DNA for the CDR3 is TGTGCCAGCAGCTCTCTGGGGGGCGTGTTAGGGAGTGAAGCTTTCTTT. It is translated as CASSSLGGVLGSEAFF.

J is TRBJ2-2 and V is TRBV5-1, with 11 positions matching TRBD1. V shed 4 bases and J 4 bases; nucleotides not matched to a gene: 6. Germline V gives CDR1 SGHRS, CDR2 YFSETQ. The CDR3 covers 16 residues. The CDR3 DNA reads as TGCGCCAGCAGCCCCTCCGGACAGGGGGCCACCGGGGAGCTGTTTTTT. Residues: CASSPSGQGATGELFF.

This clonotype was picked up many times. The chain links TRBV10-3 to TRBJ1-4, with unresolved D. The germline V gene encodes CDR1 ENHRY and CDR2 SYGVKD. The CDR3 runs to 12 residues. V was shortened by 0 bases and J by 8 bases, with 4 bases between the two germline ends. The CDR3 nucleotides are TGTGCCATCAGTGAGTCGTTAGAAAAACTGTTTTTT. Amino acid sequence: CAISESLEKLFF.

This rearrangement joins TRBV28 to TRBJ2-7; tentative D call: TRBD1 (5 bases). The germline V and J ends were trimmed by 4 bases and 2 bases, with 12 bases remaining between them. This CDR3 spans 14 amino acids. Germline V CDR1 and CDR2: MDHEN, SYDVKM. CDR3 sequence (DNA): TGTGCCAGCAGTTCCCCAAGACAGCCCTACGAGCAGTACTTC. Translation: CASSSPRQPYEQYF.

CDR3 region: CASSLSGRGGEQFF. The CDR3 DNA sequence: TGTGCCAGCAGTCTTAGCGGGAGAGGAGGTGAGCAGTTCTTC. The chain uses TRBV25-1 and TRBJ2-1, with 9 bases matching TRBD2. From germline, CDR1 is MGHDK and CDR2 SYGVNS. The ends lost 5 bases at V and 9 bases at J; junction bases unmatched: 8. The CDR3 extends over 14 amino acids.

This clonotype was recorded a few times. The chain has TRBV14 and TRBJ1-3; D is ambiguous. Germline V CDR1 and CDR2: SGHDN, FVKESK. This CDR3 is built from 13 residues. The V and J ends lost 1 base and 1 base respectively, with 2 bases between them. CDR3 DNA sequence: TGTGCCAGCAGCCAAGCATCTGGAAACACCATATATTTT. Amino acid sequence: CASSQASGNTIYF.

This clonotype came up a few times. V usage is TRBV20-1 and J usage is TRBJ2-7; 10 bases are shared with TRBD2. Trimming at V came to 6 bases and at J to 2 bases, leaving 4 bases not matched to a gene. Germline V gene lookup returns CDR1 DFQATT and CDR2 SNEGSKA (reference sequence). This CDR3 has 13 amino acids. This CDR3 is CSAMGLATYEQYF. Here the CDR3 DNA reads TGCAGTGCAATGGGACTAGCGACCTACGAGCAGTACTTC.

J is TRBJ2-5 and V is TRBV5-6; no clear D gene. Germline lookup yields CDR1 SGHDT and CDR2 YYEEEE. CDR3 size: 15 residues. Trimming shortened V by 1 base and J by 2 bases, and 12 bases separated the two germline ends. Here the CDR3 DNA reads TGTGCCAGCAGCTTGCATGGGGAATCGCAAGAGACCCAGTACTTC. It encodes CASSLHGESQETQYF.

This chain connects TRBV6-4 to TRBJ2-3; TRBD2 matches at 9 bases. This CDR3 spans 16 amino acids. Germline V gene data show CDR1 as MRHNA and CDR2 as SNTAGT. Trimming removed 0 bases from V and 2 bases from J; junction bases left unmatched: 3. The CDR3 coding sequence is TGTGCCAGCAGTGACTCTAGCGGGGGTGCCACAGATACGCAGTATTTT. Translation: CASSDSSGGATDTQYF.

This chain connects TRBV5-1 to TRBJ2-3; possibly TRBD2 for D (6 bases). The CDR3 consists of 15 residues. Germline V gene data show CDR1 as SGHRS and CDR2 as YFSETQ. Trimming pared 4 bases from V and 4 bases from J, leaving 16 bases between. The CDR3 DNA follows: TGCGCCAGCAGCGGTAGACTAGGGCAGGCAGATACGCAGTATTTT. Protein: CASSGRLGQADTQYF.

V gene TRBV12-3 or TRBV12-4 combines with J gene TRBJ1-6, with D hard to call. The V end was cut by 2 bases, the J end by 0 bases, with 11 bases between. This CDR3 spans 17 amino acids. For the CDR3, the DNA is TGTGCCAGCAGTTTACGCGGTTCAACCTCCTATAATTCACCCCTCCACTTT. It encodes CASSLRGSTSYNSPLHF.

This clonotype was seen repeatedly, ten times or more. The chain has TRBV5-1 and TRBJ2-5; 7 nucleotides align to TRBD1. CDR3 length: 15 residues. Germline V gene sequence: CDR1 SGHRS, CDR2 YFSETQ. V shed 1 base, J shed 0 bases, and the junction held 3 bases outside the gene matches. The CDR3 loop is CASSLTDRYQETQYF. Here the CDR3 DNA reads TGCGCCAGCAGCTTGACGGACAGGTACCAAGAGACCCAGTACTTC.

In this sample, this clonotype turned up many times. The CDR3 region is CASSYSSGQFTGELFF. The CDR3 nucleotides read TGTGCCAGCAGTTACTCGTCGGGACAGTTTACCGGGGAGCTGTTTTTT. The chain uses TRBV6-5 and TRBJ2-2; TRBD1 aligns across 7 bases. The germline V gene encodes CDR1 MNHEY and CDR2 SVGAGI. Trimming took 0 bases from V and 5 from J; bases not matched to a gene: 6. The CDR3 runs 16 residues.

This clonotype was recorded many times. The chain carries TRBV3-1 and TRBJ2-7; the D gene could be TRBD1 or TRBD2 (6 bases each). CDR3 length: 14 residues. CDR1 LGHDT and CDR2 YNNKEL come from the germline V gene (reference sequence). V was trimmed by 0 bases and J by 7 bases, leaving 13 bases between them. The CDR3 sequence: CASSQEAGAGEQYV. The DNA of the CDR3 is TGTGCCAGCAGCCAAGAGGCAGGGGCGGGGGAGCAGTACGTC.

V and J are TRBV11-3 and TRBJ1-2, with 8 bases aligning to TRBD1. Losses at the gene ends were 5 bases for V and 6 bases for J; bases not matched to a gene: 8. This CDR3 comprises 14 residues. CDR1 and CDR2 from the germline V gene are SGHNT and YENEEA. In nucleotides, the CDR3 is TGTGCCAGCAGCCCCTGGACAGGGATCGATGGCTACACCTTC. It yields the protein CASSPWTGIDGYTF.

The rearrangement links TRBV5-4 to TRBJ2-1; possibly TRBD2 for D (6 bases). The germline gives CDR1 SGHNT, CDR2 YYREEE (reference sequence). Between the trimmed V and J ends, which lost 4 bases and 7 bases, there was a span of 21 bases. This CDR3 spans 16 amino acids. CDR3 loop: CASSPAGIGTPNEQFF. As DNA, the CDR3 is TGTGCCAGCAGCCCAGCAGGGATAGGGACTCCTAATGAGCAGTTCTTC.

The table lists this clonotype with many counts. V is TRBV12-3 or TRBV12-4 and J is TRBJ2-7; tentatively, D is TRBD1 or TRBD2 (5 bases each). V lost 4 bases and J lost 3, with 13 bases in between. This CDR3 has 14 residues. CDR3 sequence reads: CASSSGTDIYEQYF. CDR3 nucleotide sequence: TGTGCCAGCAGTTCTGGGACGGATATCTACGAGCAGTACTTC.

This clonotype was detected a few times. The rearrangement links TRBV12-3 or TRBV12-4 to TRBJ2-4; maybe TRBD2 (6 bases). Trimming shortened V by 6 bases and J by 4 bases, and 19 bases separated the two germline ends. The CDR3 is 16 amino acids. The CDR3 DNA reads as TGTGCCAGCAGCCCTTACGGGAGCAGCGGGAAAAACATTCAGTACTTC. It specifies CASSPYGSSGKNIQYF.

This clonotype was seen a few times. V is TRBV6-1 and J is TRBJ2-2; 9 nucleotides agree with TRBD2. Germline V gene lookup returns CDR1 MNHNS and CDR2 SASEGT. There are 15 residues in the CDR3. V lost 7 bases, J lost 4 bases, and 7 bases stayed unmatched. CDR3 sequence: CASTLKAGGTGELFF. The CDR3 DNA sequence: TGTGCCAGCACCCTAAAAGCGGGGGGCACCGGGGAGCTGTTTTTT.

This clonotype has a count of ten or more. V is TRBV15 and J is TRBJ2-3; 9 bases are a match to TRBD1. This CDR3 region has 14 residues. Trimming at V came to 7 bases and at J to 3 bases, leaving 5 bases not matched to a gene. Germline V gene data show CDR1 as LNHNV and CDR2 as YYDKDF (reference sequence). CDR3 protein: CATNPTGGTDTQYF. DNA of the CDR3: TGTGCCACCAACCCGACAGGGGGAACAGATACGCAGTATTTT.

This clonotype was counted between two and nine times. The chain carries TRBV5-1 and TRBJ2-5; tentatively, D is TRBD1 (6 bases). This CDR3 spans 13 amino acids. Trimming left V 5 bases short and J 5 bases short, with 13 bases between. Germline-derived CDR1 and CDR2 are SGHRS and YFSETQ. Here the CDR3 DNA reads TGCGCCAGCAGAGGGGGAATGTCGGAGACCCAGTACTTC. Protein product: CASRGGMSETQYF.

This clonotype occurred a few times. As DNA, the CDR3 is TGTGCCAGCAGTGAGTGGTCAATCAGTAGTAATCAGCCCCAGCATTTT. It yields the protein CASSEWSISSNQPQHF. V and J are TRBV6-1 and TRBJ1-5; D is unclear. V lost 3 bases and J 4 bases, leaving 16 bases between the germline ends. This CDR3 contains 16 residues. Germline assignment: CDR1 MNHNS and CDR2 SASEGT.

This clonotype was seen once. The chain combines TRBV20-1 with TRBJ2-3; D is perhaps TRBD1 (5 bases). Germline CDR1 and CDR2: DFQATT and SNEGSKA (reference sequence). V was shortened by 3 bases and J by 9 bases, with 7 bases between the two germline ends. The CDR3 spans 10 residues. The CDR3 region has the DNA TGCAGTGCTAGTAAGGGGACGCAGTATTTT. Residues: CSASKGTQYF.

The chain joins TRBV21-1 to TRBJ2-3; TRBD2, the table's D call, lacks a check against the DNA. TRBV21-1 is noted as a pseudogene. The CDR3 is made up of 16 amino acids. CDR3 in DNA: TGTGCCAGCAGCAAAGCGGCTAGCGGGGGTGCAGATACGCAGTATTTT. Translated: CASSKAASGGADTQYF.

In this sample, this clonotype turned up many times. The rearrangement joins TRBV13 to TRBJ2-7; the match to TRBD1 covers 9 bases. V lost 1 base and J lost 7; bases outside the gene matches: 2. Per the germline V gene, CDR1 is PRHDT and CDR2 is FYEKMQ (reference sequence). The CDR3 extends over 13 amino acids. CDR3 region: CASSLADRGEQYV. The CDR3 bases are TGTGCCAGCAGCTTAGCCGACAGGGGGGAGCAGTACGTC.

This clonotype was detected ten times or more. The chain uses TRBV5-1 and TRBJ1-4, with D hard to call. V lost 0 bases, J lost 0 bases, and 9 bases lay in between. CDR1 and CDR2 (germline): SGHRS, YFSETQ. There are 16 residues in the CDR3. The CDR3 DNA reads as TGCGCCAGCAGCTTGGTGGCAGAAGCAACTAATGAAAAACTGTTTTTT. Amino acids: CASSLVAEATNEKLFF. Full variable domain (missing parts from reference TRBV5-1 and TRBJ1-4): KAGVTQTPRYLIKTRGQQVTLSCSPISGHRSVSWYQQTPGQGLQFLFEYFSETQRNKGNFPGRFSGRQFSNSRSEMNVSTLELGDSALYLCASSLVAEATNEKLFFGSGTQLSVL.